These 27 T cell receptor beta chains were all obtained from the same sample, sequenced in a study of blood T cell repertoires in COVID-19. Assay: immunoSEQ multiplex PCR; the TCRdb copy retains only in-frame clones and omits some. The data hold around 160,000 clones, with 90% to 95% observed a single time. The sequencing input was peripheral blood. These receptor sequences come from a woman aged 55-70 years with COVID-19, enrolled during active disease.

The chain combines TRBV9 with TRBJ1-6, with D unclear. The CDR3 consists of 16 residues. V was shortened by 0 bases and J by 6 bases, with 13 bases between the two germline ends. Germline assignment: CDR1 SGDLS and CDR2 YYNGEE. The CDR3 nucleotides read TGTGCCAGCAGCGTAGGCCAGGCCCTCATTAATTCACCCCTCCACTTT. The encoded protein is CASSVGQALINSPLHF. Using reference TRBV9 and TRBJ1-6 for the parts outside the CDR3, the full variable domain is DSGVTQTPKHLITATGQRVTLRCSPRSGDLSVYWYQQSLDQGLQFLIQYYNGEERAKGNILERFSAQQFPDLHSELNLSSLELGDSALYFCASSVGQALINSPLHFGNGTRLTVT.

The CDR3 reads CASSYERGGPNQPQHF. The CDR3 DNA reads as TGTGCCAGCAGTTACGAAAGGGGGGGCCCCAATCAGCCCCAGCATTTT. V is TRBV6-2 or TRBV6-3 and J is TRBJ1-5; perhaps TRBD1 as D (6 bases). Germline V gene sequence: CDR1 MNHEY, CDR2 SVGEGT. Deletions cut 2 bases from V and 3 bases from J, with 14 bases between. The CDR3 length is 16 residues.

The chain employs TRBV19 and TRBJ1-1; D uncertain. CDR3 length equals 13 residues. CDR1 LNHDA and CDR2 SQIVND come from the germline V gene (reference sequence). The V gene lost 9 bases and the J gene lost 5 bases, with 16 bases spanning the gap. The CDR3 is CASAAGKETEAFF. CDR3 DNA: TGTGCCAGCGCGGCGGGGAAAGAGACTGAAGCTTTCTTT.

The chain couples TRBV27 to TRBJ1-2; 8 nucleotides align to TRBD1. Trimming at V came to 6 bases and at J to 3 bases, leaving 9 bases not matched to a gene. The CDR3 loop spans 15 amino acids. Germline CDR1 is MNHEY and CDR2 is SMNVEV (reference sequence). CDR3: CASRSFQGAYYGYTF. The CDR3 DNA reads TGTGCCAGCAGATCCTTCCAGGGGGCCTACTATGGCTACACCTTC.

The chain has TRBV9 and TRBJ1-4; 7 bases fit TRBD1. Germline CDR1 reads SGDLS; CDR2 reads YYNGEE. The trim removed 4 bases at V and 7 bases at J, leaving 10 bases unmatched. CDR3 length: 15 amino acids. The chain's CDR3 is CASSPRQGPGEKLFF. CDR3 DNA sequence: TGTGCCAGCAGCCCCCGACAGGGCCCCGGTGAAAAACTGTTTTTT.

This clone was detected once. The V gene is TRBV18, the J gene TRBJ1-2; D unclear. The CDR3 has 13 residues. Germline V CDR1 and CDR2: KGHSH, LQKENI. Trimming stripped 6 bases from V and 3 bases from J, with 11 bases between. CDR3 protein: CASSPRSDYGYTF. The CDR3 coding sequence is TGTGCCAGCTCCCCGAGGTCTGACTATGGCTACACCTTC.

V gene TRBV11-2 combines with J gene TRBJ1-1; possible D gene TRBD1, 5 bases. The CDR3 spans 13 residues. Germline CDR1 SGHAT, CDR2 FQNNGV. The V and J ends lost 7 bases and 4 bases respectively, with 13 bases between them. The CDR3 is CASTLGGTTEAFF. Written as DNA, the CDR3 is TGTGCCAGCACCCTCGGAGGGACCACTGAAGCTTTCTTT. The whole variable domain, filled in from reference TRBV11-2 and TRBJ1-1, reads EAGVAQSPRYKIIEKRQSVAFWCNPISGHATLYWYQQILGQGPKLLIQFQNNGVVDDSQLPKDRFSAERLKGVDSTLKIQPAKLEDSAVYLCASTLGGTTEAFFGQGTRLTVV.

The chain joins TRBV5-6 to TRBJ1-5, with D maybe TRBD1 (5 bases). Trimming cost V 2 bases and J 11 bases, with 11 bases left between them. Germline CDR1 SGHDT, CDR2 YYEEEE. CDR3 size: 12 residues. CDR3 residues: CASSFGGRAQHF. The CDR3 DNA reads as TGTGCCAGCAGCTTCGGGGGTAGGGCCCAGCATTTT. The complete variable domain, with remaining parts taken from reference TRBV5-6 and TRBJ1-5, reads DAGVTQSPTHLIKTRGQQVTLRCSPKSGHDTVSWYQQALGQGPQFIFQYYEEEERQRGNFPDRFSGHQFPNYSSELNVNALLLGDSALYLCASSFGGRAQHFGDGTRLSIL.

DNA for the CDR3: TGTGCCAGCAGCGTAGAGAGTAGCCGGACCGGGGATGGCTACACCTTC. Translation: CASSVESSRTGDGYTF. This chain uses TRBV9 with TRBJ1-2, with D uncertain. Deletions cut 0 bases from V and 6 bases from J, with 18 bases between. The CDR3 is 16 residues long. The germline V gene encodes CDR1 SGDLS and CDR2 YYNGEE.

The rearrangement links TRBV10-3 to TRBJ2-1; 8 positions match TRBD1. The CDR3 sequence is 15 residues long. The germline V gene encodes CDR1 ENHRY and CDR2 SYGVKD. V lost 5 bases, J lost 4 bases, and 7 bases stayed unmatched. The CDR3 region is CAISKDRGNYNEQFF. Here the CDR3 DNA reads TGTGCCATCAGTAAAGACAGGGGAAATTACAATGAGCAGTTCTTC.

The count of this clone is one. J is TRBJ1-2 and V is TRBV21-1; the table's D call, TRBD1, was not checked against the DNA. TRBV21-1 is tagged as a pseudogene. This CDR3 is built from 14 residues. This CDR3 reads CASSKTRDRAGYTF. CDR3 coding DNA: TGTGCCAGCAGCAAAACCCGGGACAGGGCTGGCTACACCTTC.

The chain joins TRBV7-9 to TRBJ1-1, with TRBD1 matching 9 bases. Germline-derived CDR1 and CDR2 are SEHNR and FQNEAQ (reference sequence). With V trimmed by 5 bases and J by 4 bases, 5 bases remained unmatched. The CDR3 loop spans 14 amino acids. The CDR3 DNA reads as TGTGCCAGCAGCGACAGGACAGGGGTCACTGAAGCTTTCTTT. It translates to CASSDRTGVTEAFF. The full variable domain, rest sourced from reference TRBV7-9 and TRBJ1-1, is DTGVSQNPRHKITKRGQNVTFRCDPISEHNRLYWYRQTLGQGPEFLTYFQNEAQLEKSRLLSDRFSAERPKGSFSTLEIQRTEQGDSAMYLCASSDRTGVTEAFFGQGTRLTVV.

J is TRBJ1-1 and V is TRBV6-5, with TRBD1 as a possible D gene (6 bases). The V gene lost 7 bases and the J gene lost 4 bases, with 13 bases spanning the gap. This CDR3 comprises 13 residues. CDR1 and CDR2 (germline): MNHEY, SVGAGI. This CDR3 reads CASKRGALTEAFF. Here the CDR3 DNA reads TGTGCCAGCAAGCGGGGGGCCCTCACTGAAGCTTTCTTT.

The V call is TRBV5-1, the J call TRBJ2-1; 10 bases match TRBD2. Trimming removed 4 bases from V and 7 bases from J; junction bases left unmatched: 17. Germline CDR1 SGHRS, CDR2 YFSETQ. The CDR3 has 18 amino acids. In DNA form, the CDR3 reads TGCGCCAGCAGCCGAAGCGGGGGGGCCAATTTAGGGGTAAATGAGCAGTTCTTC. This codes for CASSRSGGANLGVNEQFF.

CDR3 loop: CASSQDDQVVFEGNTIYF. The CDR3 coding sequence is TGCGCCAGCAGCCAAGATGATCAGGTCGTGTTTGAGGGAAACACCATATATTTT. The V and J genes are TRBV4-1 and TRBJ1-3, with D unclear. The CDR3 covers 18 residues. V was clipped by 0 bases and J by 4 bases, with 19 bases between them. Germline CDR1 MGHRA, CDR2 YSYEKL.

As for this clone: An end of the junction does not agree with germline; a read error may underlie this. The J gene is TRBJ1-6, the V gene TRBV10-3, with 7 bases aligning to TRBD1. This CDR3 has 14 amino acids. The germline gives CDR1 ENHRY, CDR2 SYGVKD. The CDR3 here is CAICEGAQNSPLHF. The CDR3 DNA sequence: TGTGCCATCTGTGAGGGGGCGCAGAATTCACCCCTCCACTTT.

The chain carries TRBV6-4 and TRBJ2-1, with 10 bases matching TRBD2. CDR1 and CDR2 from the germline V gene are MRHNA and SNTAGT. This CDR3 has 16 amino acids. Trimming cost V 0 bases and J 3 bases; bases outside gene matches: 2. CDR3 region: CASSDSSSGGYNEQFF. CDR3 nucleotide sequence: TGTGCCAGCAGTGACTCGTCTAGCGGGGGCTACAATGAGCAGTTCTTC.

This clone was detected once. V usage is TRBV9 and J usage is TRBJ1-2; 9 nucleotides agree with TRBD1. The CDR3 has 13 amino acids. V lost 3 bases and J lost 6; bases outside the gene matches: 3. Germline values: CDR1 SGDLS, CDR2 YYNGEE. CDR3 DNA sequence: TGTGCCAGCAGCGGGGGACAGGGCAATGGCTACACCTTC. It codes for CASSGGQGNGYTF. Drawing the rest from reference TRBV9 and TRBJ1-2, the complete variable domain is DSGVTQTPKHLITATGQRVTLRCSPRSGDLSVYWYQQSLDQGLQFLIQYYNGEERAKGNILERFSAQQFPDLHSELNLSSLELGDSALYFCASSGGQGNGYTFGSGTRLTVV.

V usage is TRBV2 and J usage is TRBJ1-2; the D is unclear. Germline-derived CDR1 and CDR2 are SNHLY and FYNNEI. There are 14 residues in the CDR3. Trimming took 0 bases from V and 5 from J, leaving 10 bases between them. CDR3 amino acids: CASSEAPEIYGYTF. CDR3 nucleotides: TGTGCCAGCAGTGAAGCGCCGGAGATATATGGCTACACCTTC.

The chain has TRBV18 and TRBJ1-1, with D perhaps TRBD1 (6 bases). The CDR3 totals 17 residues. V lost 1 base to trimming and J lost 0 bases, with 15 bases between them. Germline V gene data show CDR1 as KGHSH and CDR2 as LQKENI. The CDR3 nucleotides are TGTGCCAGCTCACCACTTGCAGGGGTTCGAATGAACACTGAAGCTTTCTTT. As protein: CASSPLAGVRMNTEAFF.

CDR3 loop: CASGLQGSTEAFF. The CDR3 nucleotides are TGTGCCAGCGGTTTACAGGGGTCCACTGAAGCTTTCTTT. The chain recombines TRBV5-8 with TRBJ1-1; 7 bases agree with TRBD1. The V gene's germline CDR1 is SGHTS and CDR2 YDEGEE. CDR3 size: 13 residues. The V gene end was trimmed by 7 bases and the J gene end by 4 bases; junction bases not matched to a gene: 7.

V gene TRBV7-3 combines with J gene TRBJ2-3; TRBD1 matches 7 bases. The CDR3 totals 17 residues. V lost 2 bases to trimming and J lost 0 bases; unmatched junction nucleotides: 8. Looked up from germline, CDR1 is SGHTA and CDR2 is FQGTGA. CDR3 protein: CASSLAGTAGSTDTQYF. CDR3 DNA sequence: TGTGCCAGCAGCTTAGCTGGGACAGCCGGAAGCACAGATACGCAGTATTTT.

CDR3 coding DNA: TGCGCCAGCAGCTGGGACAGGGTGGAGACCCAGTACTTC. It is translated as CASSWDRVETQYF. This chain links TRBV5-1 with TRBJ2-5, with 9 bases fitting TRBD1. The junction had 2 bases not matched to a gene; V was cut back by 3 bases and J by 5 bases. The CDR3 extends over 13 amino acids. Per germline, CDR1 SGHRS and CDR2 YFSETQ.

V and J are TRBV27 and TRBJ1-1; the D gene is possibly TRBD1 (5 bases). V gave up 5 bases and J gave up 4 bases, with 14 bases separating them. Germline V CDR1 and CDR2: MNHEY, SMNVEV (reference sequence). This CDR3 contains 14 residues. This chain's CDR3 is CASSPTDRPTEAFF. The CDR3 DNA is TGTGCCAGCAGTCCTACTGACAGACCCACTGAAGCTTTCTTT.

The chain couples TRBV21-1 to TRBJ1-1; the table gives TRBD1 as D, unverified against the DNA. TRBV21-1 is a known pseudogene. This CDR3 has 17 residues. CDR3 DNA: TGTGCCAGCAGCAAAGTAGTGACAAGAGCCATGAACACTGAAGCTTTCTTT. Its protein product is CASSKVVTRAMNTEAFF.

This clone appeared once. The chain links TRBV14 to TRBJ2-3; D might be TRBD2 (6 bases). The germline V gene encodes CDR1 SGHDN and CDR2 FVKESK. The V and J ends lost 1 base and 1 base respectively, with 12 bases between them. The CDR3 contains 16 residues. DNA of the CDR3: TGTGCCAGCAGCCAAGTTGACTCTAGCGGCACAGATACGCAGTATTTT. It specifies CASSQVDSSGTDTQYF.

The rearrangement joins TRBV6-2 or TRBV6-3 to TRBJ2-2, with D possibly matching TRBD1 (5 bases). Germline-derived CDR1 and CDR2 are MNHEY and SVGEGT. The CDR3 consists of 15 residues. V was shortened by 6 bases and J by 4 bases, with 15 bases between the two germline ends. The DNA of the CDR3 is TGTGCCAGCAGCCCGTCAGGGTATGCCACCGGGGAGCTGTTTTTT. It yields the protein CASSPSGYATGELFF.